This T cell receptor (beta chain) was sequenced for a study of CD8 T cells in Susac syndrome. Reverse transcription of 0.5 to 1 ug RNA was performed with random hexamers. TCRdb reprocessed the immunoSEQ multiplex PCR reads via MiXCR and lists one record per CDR3 protein. The sample has around 160,000 distinct CDR3 sequences; over 85% are singletons. What was sequenced was CD4+ T cells from PBMCs. The sequence was collected from a human donor in good health.

CDR3: CSVGGLGNQPQHF. CDR3 sequence (DNA): TGCAGCGTTGGGGGGTTAGGCAATCAGCCCCAGCATTTT. The chain recombines TRBV29-1 with TRBJ1-5, with a tentative D call TRBD1 (5 bases). The CDR3 is made up of 13 amino acids. Looked up from germline, CDR1 is SQVTM and CDR2 is ANQGSEA. Trimming took off 4 bases at V and 2 bases at J, with 9 bases between the two ends. The variable domain in full, completed from reference TRBV29-1 and TRBJ1-5, reads SAVISQKPSRDICQRGTSLTIQCQVDSQVTMMFWYRQQPGQSLTLIATANQGSEATYESGFVIDKFPISRPNLTFSTLTVSNMSPEDSSIYLCSVGGLGNQPQHFGDGTRLSIL.